Listed here are 26 T cell receptor beta chains from one sample, sequenced in a study of identical twins. MiXCR, run by TCRdb on the 5' RACE reads, gives a single entry per CDR3 protein. The sample holds 1.5 million to 2 million distinct CDR3 sequences, about 32% seen once. The sequenced sample was cord blood. The receptors stem from a newborn girl in good health.

This rearrangement joins TRBV29-1 to TRBJ1-6, with 7 bases that match TRBD1. Germline CDR1 and CDR2: SQVTM and ANQGSEA. With V trimmed by 4 bases and J by 5 bases, 8 bases remained unmatched. CDR3 length equals 15 residues. As DNA, the CDR3 is TGCAGCGTTGGTGAGGGGGCTAGTGATAATTCACCCCTCCACTTT. Protein: CSVGEGASDNSPLHF.

The chain has TRBV20-1 and TRBJ1-5, with 11 bases matching TRBD1. Germline-derived CDR1 and CDR2 are DFQATT and SNEGSKA (reference sequence). The CDR3 loop spans 18 amino acids. The J segment lost 4 bases and the V segment lost 2 bases, leaving 13 bases of the junction unmatched. The CDR3 here is CSARKWTGGTIGNQPQHF. As DNA, the CDR3 is TGCAGTGCTAGAAAATGGACAGGGGGCACGATTGGGAATCAGCCCCAGCATTTT.

This chain links TRBV10-3 with TRBJ2-7; 9 bases line up with TRBD1. V trimming: 3 bases; J trimming: 5 bases; junction bases outside the gene matches: 11. This CDR3 spans 16 amino acids. Germline values: CDR1 ENHRY, CDR2 SYGVKD. The CDR3 protein is CAISEARTGESNEQYF. DNA of the CDR3: TGTGCCATCAGTGAAGCCCGGACAGGGGAATCGAACGAGCAGTACTTC.

This clonotype was seen only a few times. This chain connects TRBV4-2 to TRBJ2-7, with D tentatively TRBD2 (7 bases). The length of the CDR3 is 19 residues. Trimming cost V 0 bases and J 4 bases, with 25 bases left between them. Germline CDR1 and CDR2: LGHNA and YNFKEQ. The CDR3 spells CASSQEVSGQWGGVYEQYF. The CDR3 nucleotides read TGTGCCAGCAGCCAAGAGGTATCTGGTCAGTGGGGGGGCGTATACGAGCAGTACTTC.

With regard to this clonotype: The junction shows a germline mismatch at one end, possibly a read error. The gene calls are TRBV6-5 and TRBJ2-1; D unresolved. The CDR3 is made up of 15 amino acids. Germline lookup yields CDR1 MNHEY and CDR2 SVGAGI. This chain's CDR3 is CASSFGVPSYNERFF. The CDR3 nucleotides read TGTGCCAGCAGTTTTGGGGTCCCCTCCTACAATGAGCGGTTCTTC.

The chain employs TRBV28 and TRBJ1-1; TRBD1 matches 7 bases. The CDR3 is made up of 16 amino acids. Germline assignment: CDR1 MDHEN and CDR2 SYDVKM. V was pared by 3 bases and J by 1 base, with 8 bases of the junction left unmatched. CDR3 in DNA: TGTGCCAGCAGTTTCCCGGGGACAGCCCGGAACACTGAAGCTTTCTTT. This encodes CASSFPGTARNTEAFF.

The chain combines TRBV12-3 or TRBV12-4 with TRBJ2-1; 13 positions match TRBD2. The CDR3 consists of 16 residues. Germline trimming cut 6 bases from V and 2 bases from J; bases unmatched to any gene: 4. The CDR3 reads CASRLTSGGPYNEQFF. CDR3 DNA sequence: TGTGCCAGCAGACTGACTAGCGGGGGGCCCTACAATGAGCAGTTCTTC.

The chain joins TRBV20-1 to TRBJ1-2; possible D gene TRBD1, 5 bases. Germline V CDR1 and CDR2: DFQATT, SNEGSKA (reference sequence). Trimming took 5 bases from V and 6 from J, leaving 13 bases between them. The CDR3 extends over 12 amino acids. As DNA, the CDR3 is TGCAGTGCTCCCCCAGGGAGGCATGGCTACACCTTC. Amino acid sequence: CSAPPGRHGYTF.

This clonotype was seen a few times. This chain links TRBV14 with TRBJ2-1; D remains unclear. Trimming took off 6 bases at V and 0 bases at J, with 15 bases between the two ends. The CDR3 has 16 residues. Germline values: CDR1 SGHDN, CDR2 FVKESK. CDR3 residues: CASSYTMRSSYNEQFF. DNA of the CDR3: TGTGCCAGCAGTTACACTATGAGGAGCTCCTACAATGAGCAGTTCTTC.

The CDR3 nucleotides read TGTGCCAGCAGGCCGAGTGGACGGACAAACACTGAAGCTTTCTTT. Translated: CASRPSGRTNTEAFF. The rearrangement joins TRBV12-3 or TRBV12-4 to TRBJ1-1; weak D call: TRBD1 (5 bases). The CDR3 runs 15 residues. V lost 6 bases to trimming and J lost 2 bases, with 16 bases between them.

This clonotype has at least ten counts. The rearrangement links TRBV20-1 to TRBJ2-7; D gene unclear. From germline, CDR1 is DFQATT and CDR2 SNEGSKA (reference sequence). The germline V and J ends were trimmed by 5 bases and 1 base, with 9 bases remaining between them. The CDR3 is made up of 12 amino acids. This chain's CDR3 is CSARTVSYEQYF. CDR3 nucleotides: TGCAGTGCTCGAACAGTATCCTACGAGCAGTACTTC.

This clonotype was counted only a few times. The chain links TRBV20-1 to TRBJ2-3; D uncertain. This CDR3 contains 14 residues. Germline CDR1 and CDR2: DFQATT and SNEGSKA (reference sequence). V gave up 3 bases and J gave up 2 bases, with 12 bases separating them. The CDR3 loop reads CSASPPQATDTQYF. CDR3 bases: TGCAGTGCTAGCCCCCCCCAGGCCACAGATACGCAGTATTTT.

This clonotype was recorded many times. This chain connects TRBV29-1 to TRBJ2-1, with 8 bases lining up with TRBD2. Germline CDR1 and CDR2: SQVTM and ANQGSEA. V was clipped by 6 bases and J by 9 bases; unmatched bases: 4. This CDR3 is 11 amino acids long. The DNA of the CDR3 is TGCAGCGTCTCCACTAGCGGTGAGCAGTTCTTC. Its translation is CSVSTSGEQFF.

In this sample, this clonotype turned up once. V usage is TRBV20-1 and J usage is TRBJ1-1; D may be TRBD1 (5 bases). CDR3 length: 15 amino acids. Germline V gives CDR1 DFQATT, CDR2 SNEGSKA (reference sequence). The V end lost 3 bases, the J end lost 1 base, and 15 bases lay between the germline ends. The CDR3: CSASLGQGPNTEAFF. The CDR3 DNA reads as TGCAGTGCTAGTTTAGGGCAGGGCCCGAACACTGAAGCTTTCTTT.

This clonotype was counted between two and nine times. The J gene is TRBJ1-2, the V gene TRBV7-2; TRBD1 might be the D (6 bases). CDR1 is SGHTA and CDR2 is FQGNSA in the germline V gene. V was shortened by 4 bases and J by 1 base, with 13 bases between the two germline ends. This CDR3 has 15 residues. CDR3 in DNA: TGTGCCAGCAGCTGGACCAGGGGAGGTAACTATGGCTACACCTTC. Encoded protein: CASSWTRGGNYGYTF.

The CDR3 loop is CASSPWQGLTDTQYF. In nucleotides, the CDR3 is TGTGCCAGTAGCCCGTGGCAGGGGCTCACAGATACGCAGTATTTT. The V gene is TRBV19, the J gene TRBJ2-3, with D tentatively TRBD1 (6 bases). This CDR3 comprises 15 residues. The germline V gene encodes CDR1 LNHDA and CDR2 SQIVND (reference sequence). Trimming removed 6 bases at V and 2 bases at J, with 15 bases between.

This clonotype was observed a few times. The chain has TRBV10-3 and TRBJ2-1; 10 bases agree with TRBD2. The CDR3 contains 15 residues. CDR1 and CDR2 (germline): ENHRY, SYGVKD. Losses at the gene ends were 5 bases for V and 1 base for J; bases not matched to a gene: 2. CDR3 amino acids: CAISSSGGSYNEQFF. The CDR3 DNA reads as TGTGCCATCAGTTCTAGCGGGGGATCCTACAATGAGCAGTTCTTC.

This clonotype was observed once. This chain links TRBV11-2 with TRBJ2-5; 14 bases are shared with TRBD2. The CDR3 totals 19 residues. The junction had 21 bases not matched to a gene; V was cut back by 4 bases and J by 11 bases. Germline CDR1 and CDR2: SGHAT and FQNNGV. The CDR3 is CASSSLVGLAGGKGNEQYF. CDR3 in DNA: TGTGCCAGCAGCTCCTTGGTTGGACTAGCGGGGGGTAAGGGCAATGAGCAGTACTTC.

The gene calls are TRBV28 and TRBJ1-1; D call uncertain. CDR1 and CDR2 from the germline V gene are MDHEN and SYDVKM. This CDR3 has 19 residues. Deletions cut 4 bases from V and 0 bases from J, with 24 bases between. The CDR3 DNA follows: TGTGCCAGCAGTTCCATCGCAGGACCGTCAAGTATCATGAACACTGAAGCTTTCTTT. Residues: CASSSIAGPSSIMNTEAFF.

The rearrangement joins TRBV3-1 to TRBJ1-4; D is possibly TRBD1 (6 bases). The germline V and J ends were trimmed by 2 bases and 6 bases, with 10 bases remaining between them. The length of the CDR3 is 14 residues. Germline CDR1 and CDR2: LGHDT and YNNKEL (reference sequence). The CDR3 region has the DNA TGTGCCAGCAGCCAAAACAGGGTACATGAAAAACTGTTTTTT. It translates to CASSQNRVHEKLFF.

This clonotype was recorded a few times. A read error is possible here, since a much larger clone lies one base away. The J gene is TRBJ1-1, the V gene TRBV6-1, with D uncertain. Trimming took off 6 bases at V and 1 base at J, with 6 bases between the two ends. This CDR3 region has 12 residues. Germline assignment: CDR1 MNHNS and CDR2 SASEGT. DNA of the CDR3: TGTGCCAGCAGAAAGGGGAACACTGAAGCTTTCTTT. It yields the protein CASRKGNTEAFF.

This chain uses TRBV6-5 with TRBJ2-2; TRBD2 aligns across 8 bases. Germline V lookup: CDR1 MNHEY, CDR2 SVGAGI. The CDR3 loop spans 16 amino acids. V lost 6 bases and J lost 0; bases outside the gene matches: 6. CDR3 in DNA: TGTGCCAGCAGCCGACTAGCGAACGCGAACACCGGGGAGCTGTTTTTT. This codes for CASSRLANANTGELFF.

This clonotype was seen only a few times. The chain is built from TRBV5-1 and TRBJ1-2; TRBD1 aligns across 8 bases. The V gene's germline CDR1 is SGHRS and CDR2 YFSETQ. J gave up 1 base and V 0 bases, and 2 bases lay outside the gene matches. There are 15 residues in the CDR3. CDR3 amino acids: CASSLVTGDNYGYTF. In DNA form, the CDR3 reads TGCGCCAGCAGCTTGGTGACAGGGGATAACTATGGCTACACCTTC. The full variable domain, in which reference TRBV5-1 and TRBJ1-2 provide the parts outside the CDR3, is KAGVTQTPRYLIKTRGQQVTLSCSPISGHRSVSWYQQTPGQGLQFLFEYFSETQRNKGNFPGRFSGRQFSNSRSEMNVSTLELGDSALYLCASSLVTGDNYGYTFGSGTRLTVV.

The chain has TRBV7-9 and TRBJ1-1; 7 bases match TRBD1. Trimming cost V 5 bases and J 1 base; bases outside gene matches: 7. The CDR3 spans 15 residues. Germline assignment: CDR1 SEHNR and CDR2 FQNEAQ (reference sequence). Here the CDR3 reads CASSPFGQANTEAFF. The CDR3 DNA is TGTGCCAGCAGCCCTTTCGGACAGGCGAACACTGAAGCTTTCTTT.

This clonotype was seen only a few times. The rearrangement links TRBV6-4 to TRBJ2-7, with TRBD2 matching over 13 bases. The CDR3 has 15 residues. Germline V gene lookup returns CDR1 MRHNA and CDR2 SNTAGT. Unmatched junction bases numbered 7, after V lost 6 bases and J lost 5 bases. In DNA, the CDR3 is TGTGCCAGCAGCCGGACTAGCGGGAGTCGGCACGAGCAGTACTTC. Translation gives CASSRTSGSRHEQYF.

This clonotype has a count of ten or more. This chain links TRBV9 with TRBJ1-1; weak D call: TRBD1 (6 bases). The V and J ends lost 4 bases and 1 base respectively, with 11 bases between them. CDR1 is SGDLS, CDR2 YYNGEE, per germline. The CDR3 sequence is 14 residues long. Written as DNA, the CDR3 is TGTGCCAGCAGCCGACAGGTATCGAACACTGAAGCTTTCTTT. This translates into CASSRQVSNTEAFF.